These T cell receptor beta chains were read from a single sample in a study of immune heterogeneity within non-small cell lung tumors. TCRdb ran MiXCR on the multiplex PCR reads and lists one entry per CDR3 protein. The table includes tens of thousands of distinct CDR3 sequences, around 30% detected once. Sequences were obtained from lung tumor tissue. These receptors all come from a middle-aged man with non-small cell lung cancer. The CDR3 runs from the conserved cysteine through the conserved F or W. The D gene is left open where the match is weak. Clone size, where shown, is once, few, many, or a class for clones that have expanded.

. | many | 13 | TRBJ1-1 | TRBV19 | TGTGCCAGTGGGGATGCTCACTTAACCAAAGCTTTCTTT | CASGDAHLTKAFF
. | few | 12 | TRBJ1-2 | TRBV7-8 | TGTGCCAGCAGCTCTGGGATCTATGGCTACACCTTC | CASSSGIYGYTF
. | many | 13 | TRBJ1-5 | TRBV12-3/TRBV12-4 | TGTGCCAGCAGCGACAGGTCGGATCAGCCCCAGCATTTT | CASSDRSDQPQHF
TRBD2 | few | 18 | TRBJ2-2 | TRBV7-8 | TGTGCCAGCAGCCGTGCCCGTAGCGGGAAGTTGGGCACCGGGGAGCTGTTTTTT | CASSRARSGKLGTGELFF
. | . | 14 | TRBJ1-3 | TRBV20-1 | TGCAGTGCTAGTGGAAGGGCGTCTGGAAACACCATACATTTT | CSASGRASGNTIHF
. | many | 18 | TRBJ2-2 | TRBV7-8 | TGTGCCAGCATTTTAACCCTCGCGGCTAGCCCTTTATCCGGGGAGCTGTTTTTT | CASILTLAASPLSGELFF
. | . | 13 | TRBJ2-4 | TRBV20-1 | TGCAGTGCTAGCTGGGGTGCCAAAAACATTCAGTACTTC | CSASWGAKNIQYF
TRBD1 | few | 13 | TRBJ2-5 | TRBV2 | TGTGCCGGCCACAGGGGCCCCAAAGAGACCCAGTACTTC | CAGHRGPKETQYF
TRBD2 | . | 14 | TRBJ2-7 | TRBV5-6 | TGTGCCAGCATCGAGGCGGGAGCGAGCTACGAGCAGTACTTC | CASIEAGASYEQYF
. | . | 15 | TRBJ2-3 | TRBV7-3 | TGTGCCAGCAGCTTAAGGGGTATGGGGGCAGATACGCAGTATTTT | CASSLRGMGADTQYF
. | many | 15 | TRBJ2-1 | TRBV11-1 | TGTGCCAGCAGCATGATAGCGGAAATCTACAATGAGCAGTTCTTC | CASSMIAEIYNEQFF
. | . | 13 | TRBJ1-1 | TRBV12-3/TRBV12-4 | TGTGCCAGCAGTTTTTGGGTAAAAACTGAAGCTTTCTTT | CASSFWVKTEAFF
. | many | 15 | TRBJ1-5 | TRBV19 | TGTGCCAGTAGGGAACGGGACACTAGCAATCAGCCCCAGCATTTT | CASRERDTSNQPQHF
. | many | 15 | TRBJ1-5 | TRBV6-2/TRBV6-3 | TGTGCCAGCACGCTTCGGACAGTTCCGAATCAGCCCCAGCATTTT | CASTLRTVPNQPQHF
TRBD1 | . | 15 | TRBJ2-5 | TRBV7-9 | TGTGCCAGCAGCGTAAGACAGGGACCCCAAGAGACCCAGTACTTC | CASSVRQGPQETQYF
. | medium-sized | 13 | TRBJ2-7 | TRBV11-2 | TGTGCCAGCAGCTTCCGGGGATTCAACGAGCAGTACTTC | CASSFRGFNEQYF
TRBD1 | many | 15 | TRBJ1-2 | TRBV30 | TGTGCCTGGAGTGTAGGAGGACAGGGCTTGGGCGGCTACACCTTC | CAWSVGGQGLGGYTF
. | . | 15 | TRBJ1-2 | TRBV7-9 | TGTGCCAGCAGCTTTTATGGGGCTTCTAACTATGGCTACACCTTC | CASSFYGASNYGYTF
. | . | 11 | TRBJ2-3 | TRBV11-2 | TGTGCCAGCAGCCCTCAAGATACGCAGTATTTT | CASSPQDTQYF
. | few | 12 | TRBJ1-6 | TRBV11-3 | TGTGCCAGCAGCCACGTTAATTCACCCCTCCACTTT | CASSHVNSPLHF
. | many | 12 | TRBJ2-2 | TRBV4-1 | TGCGCCAGCAGCAACAGGGCCGGGGAGCTGTTTTTT | CASSNRAGELFF
. | few | 13 | TRBJ2-7 | TRBV20-1 | TGCAGTGCTAGAGTGGACGCTTCGGGCGGGCAGTACTTC | CSARVDASGGQYF
TRBD2 | . | 17 | TRBJ2-1 | TRBV5-1 | TGCGCCAGCAGCTTGGATCTAGCGGGCATCTCCTACAATGAGCAGTTCTTC | CASSLDLAGISYNEQFF
TRBD2 | few | 14 | TRBJ2-4 | TRBV19 | TGTGCCAGTAGGACTAGCGCCAGGTTCGGCATTCAGTACTTC | CASRTSARFGIQYF
TRBD1 | . | 14 | TRBJ1-4 | TRBV6-6 | TGTGCCAGCAGTTACACAGGACAGGGTGAAAAACTGTTTTTT | CASSYTGQGEKLFF
TRBD1 | few | 18 | TRBJ1-1 | TRBV2 | TGTGCCAGCAGTGACACTGGGGGTGCAGGGGGCAGGGGAACTGAAGCTTTCTTT | CASSDTGGAGGRGTEAFF
. | . | 14 | TRBJ2-5 | TRBV3-1 | TGTGCCAGCAGCCCGCTTCTAGCATCCCAGACCCAGTACTTC | CASSPLLASQTQYF
TRBD1 | many | 13 | TRBJ2-7 | TRBV10-1 | TGCGCCAGCAGTGGACAGGGCGATATCGAGCAGTACTTC | CASSGQGDIEQYF
TRBD1 | many | 15 | TRBJ1-1 | TRBV13 | TGTGCCAGCAGCCCTAGACAGGGCGGGAGTACTGAAGCTTTCTTT | CASSPRQGGSTEAFF
. | few | 13 | TRBJ2-2 | TRBV6-1 | TGTGCCACCGGAAGGCGGGACACCGGGGAGCTGTTTTTT | CATGRRDTGELFF
. | few | 14 | TRBJ1-6 | TRBV20-1 | TGCAGTGCTAGAGCTACACGGGACAATTCACCCCCCCACTTT | CSARATRDNSPPHF
. | many | 20 | TRBJ1-3 | TRBV6-5 | TGTGCCAGCAGTAGAGAATCCGGGACGACTCAAAGAAAGAGGGGAAACACCATATATTTT | CASSRESGTTQRKRGNTIYF
TRBD2 | many | 14 | TRBJ2-7 | TRBV27 | TGTGCCAGCAGTTTAAATGCGGGGGGCTACGAGCAGTACTTC | CASSLNAGGYEQYF
. | many | 12 | TRBJ2-7 | TRBV6-1 | TGTGCCAGCAGTGGGGCGGGGTACGAGCAGTACTTC | CASSGAGYEQYF
. | medium-sized | 15 | TRBJ1-5 | TRBV12-3/TRBV12-4 | TGTGCCAGCAGTTTAGGGGGTGGTGGCAATCAGCCCCAGCATTTT | CASSLGGGGNQPQHF
TRBD2 | many | 15 | TRBJ2-3 | TRBV9 | TGTGCCAGCGGTCCGGGAGGGCCGGGCACAGATACGCAGTATTTT | CASGPGGPGTDTQYF
. | many | 13 | TRBJ2-1 | TRBV2 | TGTGCCAGCAGGCGACTAGGGGGGAATGAGCAGTTCTTC | CASRRLGGNEQFF
. | medium-sized | 16 | TRBJ2-3 | TRBV9 | TGTGCCAGCAGCGTACTTACCGGGACCCCGACAGATACGCAGTATTTT | CASSVLTGTPTDTQYF
TRBD1 | many | 14 | TRBJ1-2 | TRBV19 | TGTGCCAGTAGTATAGACAGGGGGGGGTATGGCTACACCTTC | CASSIDRGGYGYTF
. | . | 11 | TRBJ1-6 | TRBV25-1 | . | CVSSVGTGIHF
TRBD2 | many | 14 | TRBJ2-4 | TRBV6-2/TRBV6-3 | TGTGCCAGCGGGGAGGGGACCCCCAAAAACATTCAGTACTTC | CASGEGTPKNIQYF
. | many | 14 | TRBJ1-5 | TRBV13 | TGTGCCAGCAGCTTAGGCAGGGTGAATCAGCCCCAGCATTTT | CASSLGRVNQPQHF
. | few | 15 | TRBJ2-1 | TRBV10-3 | TGTGCCATCAGTGAGTCGACGGGAGCCTCAGTTGAGCAGTTCTTC | CAISESTGASVEQFF
. | . | 15 | TRBJ2-1 | TRBV11-2 | TGTGCCAGCAGCTTTGAGGGGGGGCCATACAATGAGCAGTTCTTC | CASSFEGGPYNEQFF
. | many | 13 | TRBJ2-7 | TRBV30 | TGTGCCTGGAGTGTACATGTGACCTACGAGCAGTACTTC | CAWSVHVTYEQYF
. | few | 17 | TRBJ2-2 | TRBV18 | TGTGCCAGCTCACTTACCGCCAGTTCCTCTTTCACCGGGGAGCTGTTTTTT | CASSLTASSSFTGELFF
. | many | 15 | TRBJ1-2 | TRBV30 | TGTGCCTGGAGTGTCCTGGGCAGTACCTCGAGGGGCTACACCTTC | CAWSVLGSTSRGYTF
. | many | 18 | TRBJ2-6 | TRBV19 | TGTGCCAGTAGTAACAGGGTATCCCCTAACTCTGGGGCCAACGTCCTGACTTTC | CASSNRVSPNSGANVLTF
. | few | 13 | TRBJ1-2 | TRBV18 | TGTGCCAGCTCACCCGACAGGCTCTATGGCTACACCTTC | CASSPDRLYGYTF
TRBD1 | . | 15 | TRBJ2-7 | TRBV3-1 | TGTGCCAGCAGCCAACAGACAGGGACCCCCTACGACCAGTACTTC | CASSQQTGTPYDQYF
. | . | 13 | TRBJ2-1 | TRBV3-1 | TGTGCCAGCAGCCAAAGGACGCCCAATGAGCAGTTCTTC | CASSQRTPNEQFF
. | . | 15 | TRBJ2-3 | TRBV19 | TGTGCCAGTAGTACGGGGGCGGGTAGCACAGATACGCAGTATTTT | CASSTGAGSTDTQYF
. | . | 13 | TRBJ1-5 | TRBV3-1 | TGTGCCAGCAGCCAAGATATCAATCAGCCCCAGCATTTT | CASSQDINQPQHF
TRBD1 | many | 16 | TRBJ1-5 | TRBV7-2 | TGTGCCAGCAGACCCTCCGGGACAGGGCGCAATCAGCCCCAGCATTTT | CASRPSGTGRNQPQHF